A selection of T cell receptor beta chains follows, all from one sample in a study of breast tumors, draining lymph nodes, adjacent tissues. One entry per CDR3 protein, called by TCRdb with MiXCR from the multiplex PCR reads. The sample lists about 170,000 distinct CDR3 sequences; roughly 35% were seen once. Sequences were obtained from axillary lymph node tissue. These receptors originate from a female donor with breast cancer. Some clones in this sample may be carry-over from other donors' samples. The CDR3 runs from the conserved cysteine through the conserved F or W. Fields, in order: V gene, J gene, clone size, D gene, CDR3 protein, CDR3 DNA. The D gene is left open where the match is weak. The listing skips clone size in some rows; elsewhere it reads once, few, many or a size class.

v_call: TRBV28; j_call: TRBJ2-7; clone_size: .; d_call: TRBD2; cdr3_aa: CASRIAGVIYGQYF; cdr3_nt: TGTGCCAGTAGAATTGCGGGGGTGATCTACGGGCAGTACTTC
v_call: TRBV19; j_call: TRBJ2-1; clone_size: many; d_call: .; cdr3_aa: CASSMKGGLGPNEQFF; cdr3_nt: TGTGCCAGTAGTATGAAAGGGGGACTGGGGCCCAATGAGCAGTTCTTC
v_call: TRBV10-2; j_call: TRBJ2-3; clone_size: many; d_call: TRBD2; cdr3_aa: CASCPGTSGMGDTQYF; cdr3_nt: TGCGCCAGCTGTCCCGGGACTAGCGGAATGGGGGATACGCAGTATTTT
v_call: TRBV16; j_call: TRBJ2-1; clone_size: many; d_call: .; cdr3_aa: CASSHSETRTDEQFF; cdr3_nt: TGTGCCAGCAGCCACTCGGAGACTAGGACGGATGAGCAGTTCTTC
v_call: TRBV28; j_call: TRBJ2-6; clone_size: .; d_call: .; cdr3_aa: CASNRQGTLSGANVLTF; cdr3_nt: TGTGCCAGCAACAGGCAGGGTACCCTCTCTGGGGCCAACGTCCTGACTTTC
v_call: TRBV11-3; j_call: TRBJ1-5; clone_size: .; d_call: .; cdr3_aa: CASSLDRTNQPQHF; cdr3_nt: TGTGCCAGCAGCTTAGACAGAACCAATCAGCCCCAGCATTTT
v_call: TRBV15; j_call: TRBJ2-2; clone_size: .; d_call: TRBD1; cdr3_aa: CATSRDRQGDTGELFF; cdr3_nt: TGTGCCACCAGCAGAGATCGACAGGGAGATACCGGGGAGCTGTTTTTT
v_call: TRBV6-6; j_call: TRBJ1-2; clone_size: .; d_call: .; cdr3_aa: CASSHAASGYTF; cdr3_nt: TGTGCCAGCAGTCACGCGGCGAGCGGCTACACCTTC
v_call: TRBV29-1; j_call: TRBJ2-7; clone_size: many; d_call: .; cdr3_aa: CSASQSSYEQYF; cdr3_nt: TGCAGCGCCTCACAGAGCTCCTACGAGCAGTACTTC
v_call: TRBV13; j_call: TRBJ2-7; clone_size: many; d_call: .; cdr3_aa: CASSLSRGTSYEQYF; cdr3_nt: TGTGCCAGCAGCTTATCCCGAGGTACCTCGTACGAGCAGTACTTC
v_call: TRBV3-1; j_call: TRBJ1-6; clone_size: many; d_call: .; cdr3_aa: CASSHRQVNSPLHF; cdr3_nt: TGTGCCAGCAGCCACCGACAGGTTAATTCACCCCTCCACTTT
v_call: TRBV7-2; j_call: TRBJ2-4; clone_size: many; d_call: .; cdr3_aa: CASSLGVAKNIQYF; cdr3_nt: TGTGCCAGCAGCTTAGGGGTCGCGAAAAACATTCAGTACTTC
v_call: TRBV10-2; j_call: TRBJ2-2; clone_size: .; d_call: .; cdr3_aa: CASSAITWELFF; cdr3_nt: TGCGCCAGCAGTGCGATAACCTGGGAGCTGTTTTTT
v_call: TRBV10-3; j_call: TRBJ2-3; clone_size: .; d_call: TRBD1; cdr3_aa: CARNSGQGSDTQYF; cdr3_nt: TGTGCCAGGAATTCGGGACAGGGTTCAGATACGCAGTATTTT